A few counts support the clone carrying this T cell receptor (beta chain). The data are from a study of T cell repertoires in cytomegalovirus infection. TCRdb redid the calling of the reads with MiXCR, one entry per CDR3 protein. Here the sample spans 250,000 to 300,000 distinct CDR3 sequences, around 25% being singletons. This clonotype was obtained from a human donor in good health (CMV status not recorded). Some clones in this sample may be carry-over from other donors' samples. The sequenced material came from PBMCs.

CDR3 in DNA: TGTGCCAGCAGCCACCTCGCCGCGAACACCGGGGAGCTGTTTTTT. Translating it yields CASSHLAANTGELFF. The chain carries TRBV11-2 and TRBJ2-2; D is unresolved. The CDR3 has 15 amino acids. V was pared by 5 bases and J by 0 bases, with 10 bases between. Germline lookup yields CDR1 SGHAT and CDR2 FQNNGV.